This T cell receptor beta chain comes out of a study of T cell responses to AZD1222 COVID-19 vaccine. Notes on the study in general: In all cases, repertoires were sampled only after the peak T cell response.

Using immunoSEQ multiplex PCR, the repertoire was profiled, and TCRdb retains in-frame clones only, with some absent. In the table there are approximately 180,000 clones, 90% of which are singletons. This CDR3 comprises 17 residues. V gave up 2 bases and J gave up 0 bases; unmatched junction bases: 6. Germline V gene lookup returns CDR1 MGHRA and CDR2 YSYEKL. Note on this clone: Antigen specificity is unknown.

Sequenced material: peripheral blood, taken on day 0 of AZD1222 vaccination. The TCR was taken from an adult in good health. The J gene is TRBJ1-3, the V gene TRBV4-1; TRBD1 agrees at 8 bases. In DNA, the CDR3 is TGCGCCAGCAGCCAAACTCGGACAGGGAACTCTGGAAACACCATATATTTT. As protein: CASSQTRTGNSGNTIYF.